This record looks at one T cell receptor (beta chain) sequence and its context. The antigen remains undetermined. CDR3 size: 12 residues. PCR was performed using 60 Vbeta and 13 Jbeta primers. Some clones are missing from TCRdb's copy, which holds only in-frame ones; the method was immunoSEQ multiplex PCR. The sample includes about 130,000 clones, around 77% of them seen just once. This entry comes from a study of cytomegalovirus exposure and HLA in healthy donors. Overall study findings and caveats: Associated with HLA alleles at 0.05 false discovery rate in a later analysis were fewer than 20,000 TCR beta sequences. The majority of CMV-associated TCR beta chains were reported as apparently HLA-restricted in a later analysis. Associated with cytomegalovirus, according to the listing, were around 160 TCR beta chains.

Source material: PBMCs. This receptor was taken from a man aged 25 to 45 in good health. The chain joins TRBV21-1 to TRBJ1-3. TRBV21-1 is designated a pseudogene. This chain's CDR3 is CASWRGDDTIYF. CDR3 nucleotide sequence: TGTGCCAGCTGGAGGGGAGACGACACCATATATTTT.